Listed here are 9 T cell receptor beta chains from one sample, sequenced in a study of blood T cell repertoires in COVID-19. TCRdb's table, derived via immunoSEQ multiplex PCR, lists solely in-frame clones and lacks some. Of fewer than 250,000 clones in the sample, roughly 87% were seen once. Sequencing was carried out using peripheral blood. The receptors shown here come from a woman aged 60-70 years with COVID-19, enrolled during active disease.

CDR3 nucleotides: TGTGCCAGCAGCCAAGAATCCAGGGGGCACGGCTACACCTTC. It yields the protein CASSQESRGHGYTF. The chain is built from TRBV3-1 (or the pseudogene TRBV3-2) and TRBJ1-2; 8 nucleotides align to TRBD1. The ends lost 0 bases at V and 8 bases at J; junction bases unmatched: 5. The CDR3 length is 14 residues. Germline CDR1 and CDR2: LGHDT and YNNKEL (reference sequence).

CDR3 coding DNA: TGTGCCTCGCGCGGTCCTACGGCCGGGGAGCTGTTTTTT. Its translation: CASRGPTAGELFF. V is TRBV7-2 and J is TRBJ2-2, with D unresolved. The CDR3 is 13 residues long. Looked up from germline, CDR1 is SGHTA and CDR2 is FQGNSA. V was clipped by 11 bases and J by 6 bases, with 16 bases between them.

Written as DNA, the CDR3 is TGCAGCCCTGTTACTTCCTACAATGAGCAGTTCTTC. Translation: CSPVTSYNEQFF. This chain links TRBV29-1 with TRBJ2-1; D is undetermined. The CDR3 is 12 residues long. Germline CDR1 reads SQVTM; CDR2 reads ANQGSEA. V shed 8 bases and J shed 1 base, with 9 bases lying between them.

CDR3 amino acids: CASSLASGTDTQYF. The CDR3 bases are TGTGCCAGCAGCTTGGCTAGCGGCACAGATACGCAGTATTTT. The chain links TRBV5-4 to TRBJ2-3; perhaps TRBD2 as D (6 bases). The CDR3 runs 14 residues. Trimming took off 0 bases at V and 1 base at J, with 6 bases between the two ends. Germline V gene data show CDR1 as SGHNT and CDR2 as YYREEE (reference sequence).

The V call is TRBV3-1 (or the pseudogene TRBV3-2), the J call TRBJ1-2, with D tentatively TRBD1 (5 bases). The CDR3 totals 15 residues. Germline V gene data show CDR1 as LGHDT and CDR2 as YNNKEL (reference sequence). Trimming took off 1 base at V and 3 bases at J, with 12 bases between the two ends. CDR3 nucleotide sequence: TGTGCCAGCAGCCAAGGGGGCCCGAGCTACTATGGCTACACCTTC. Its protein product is CASSQGGPSYYGYTF.

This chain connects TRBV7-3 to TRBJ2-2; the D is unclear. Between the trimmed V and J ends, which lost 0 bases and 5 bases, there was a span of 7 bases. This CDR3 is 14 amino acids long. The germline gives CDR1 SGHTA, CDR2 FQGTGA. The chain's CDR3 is CASSLTLVTGELFF. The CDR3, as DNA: TGTGCCAGCAGCTTAACTCTAGTAACCGGGGAGCTGTTTTTT. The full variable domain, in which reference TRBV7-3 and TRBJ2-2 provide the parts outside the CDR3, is GAGVSQTPSNKVTEKGKYVELRCDPISGHTALYWYRQSLGQGPEFLIYFQGTGAADDSGLPNDRFFAVRPEGSVSTLKIQRTERGDSAVYLCASSLTLVTGELFFGEGSRLTVL.

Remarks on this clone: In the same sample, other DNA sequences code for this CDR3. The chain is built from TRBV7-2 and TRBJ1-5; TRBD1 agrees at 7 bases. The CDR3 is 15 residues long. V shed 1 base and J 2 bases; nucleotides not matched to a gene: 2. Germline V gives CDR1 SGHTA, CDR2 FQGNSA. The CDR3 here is CASSLGGGGNQPQHF. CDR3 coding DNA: TGTGCCAGCAGCTTAGGAGGGGGCGGCAATCAGCCCCAGCATTTT.

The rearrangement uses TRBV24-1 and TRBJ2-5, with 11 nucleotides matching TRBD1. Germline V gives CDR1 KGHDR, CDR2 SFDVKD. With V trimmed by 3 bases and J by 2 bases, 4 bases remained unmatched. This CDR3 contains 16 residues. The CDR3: CATSDPGTGGQETQYF. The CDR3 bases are TGTGCCACCAGTGATCCCGGGACAGGGGGGCAAGAGACCCAGTACTTC.

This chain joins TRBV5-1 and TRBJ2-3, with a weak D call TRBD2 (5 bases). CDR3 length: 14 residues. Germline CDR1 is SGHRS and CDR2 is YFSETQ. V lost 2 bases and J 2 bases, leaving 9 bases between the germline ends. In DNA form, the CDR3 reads TGCGCCAGCAGCTTTATCGGGGACACAGATACGCAGTATTTT. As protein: CASSFIGDTDTQYF.